Listed below are T cell receptor beta chains from one sample, sequenced in a study of blood T cells in healthy people across ages. TCRdb re-analysed the 5' RACE reads in MiXCR, keeping a single row per CDR3 protein. Of over 600,000 distinct CDR3 sequences listed, about 42% are singletons. Input material: blood. Receptors were obtained from a man older than 75 in good health. CDR3s include the opening cysteine and the closing phenylalanine or tryptophan. The D gene is left open where the match is weak. Clone size appears in some rows only: once, few, many, or a class for an expanded clone.

cdr3_aa cdr3_nt clone_size j_call v_call d_call
CASSQSQGQWETQYF TGTGCCAGCAGTCAATCACAGGGTCAGTGGGAGACCCAGTACTTC - TRBJ2-5 TRBV28 -
CASTRGVILTYEQYF TGTGCCAGCACTAGAGGGGTTATTCTTACCTACGAGCAGTACTTC few TRBJ2-7 TRBV21-1 -
CATSQAAGGVETQYF TGTGCCACCAGTCAAGCCGCGGGAGGGGTCGAGACCCAGTACTTC - TRBJ2-5 TRBV24-1 TRBD2
CASSLQRGAYEQYF TGTGCCAGCAGCCTCCAGCGGGGAGCCTACGAGCAGTACTTC few TRBJ2-7 TRBV7-3 TRBD2
CSAPGTGGHEQYF TGCAGTGCCCCCGGGACAGGGGGCCACGAGCAGTACTTC - TRBJ2-7 TRBV20-1 TRBD1
CAGAGSDQDTGELFF TGCGCCGGAGCGGGATCCGATCAGGACACCGGGGAGCTGTTTTTT many TRBJ2-2 TRBV20-1 TRBD2
CASSRGTSGVIETDTQYF TGTGCCAGCAGCCGAGGGACTAGCGGGGTTATTGAGACAGATACGCAGTATTTT - TRBJ2-3 TRBV6-1 TRBD2
CASFRTGLYEQYF TGTGCCAGCTTCCGGACCGGCCTCTACGAGCAGTACTTC - TRBJ2-7 TRBV2 -
CASSLRTSGGSSYNEQYF TGTGCCAGCAGCTTAAGGACTAGCGGGGGGAGCTCCTACAATGAGCAGTACTTC - TRBJ2-5 TRBV7-8 TRBD2
CASSLVRQVSTDTQYF TGTGCCAGCAGCTTGGTCAGACAGGTGTCCACAGATACGCAGTATTTT - TRBJ2-3 TRBV5-6 -
CASSSIVPGELFF TGTGCCAGCAGCAGTATAGTACCCGGGGAGCTGTTTTTT - TRBJ2-2 TRBV7-2 -
CSPVKSTDTQYF TGCAGCCCTGTTAAGAGCACAGATACGCAGTATTTT few TRBJ2-3 TRBV29-1 -